This T cell receptor beta chain was sequenced in a study of blood T cell repertoires in COVID-19. The germline CDR1 and CDR2 sequences are MDHEN and SYDVKM. The CDR3 runs to 15 residues. The ends were cut back, 1 base at V and 4 bases at J, with 14 bases in the middle. TCRdb's table, derived via immunoSEQ multiplex PCR, lists solely in-frame clones and lacks some. Counted here are some 70,000 clones, about nine tenths occurring once; the ten biggest clones make up approximately 8.3%. Sequenced input: peripheral blood. The chain employs TRBV28 and TRBJ2-7; TRBD1 might be the D (7 bases). This receptor was obtained from a man aged 50-59 years with active COVID-19. The CDR3 sequence: CASSLSEGAKYEQYF. The CDR3, as DNA: TGTGCCAGCAGTTTATCGGAGGGGGCGAAATACGAGCAGTACTTC.